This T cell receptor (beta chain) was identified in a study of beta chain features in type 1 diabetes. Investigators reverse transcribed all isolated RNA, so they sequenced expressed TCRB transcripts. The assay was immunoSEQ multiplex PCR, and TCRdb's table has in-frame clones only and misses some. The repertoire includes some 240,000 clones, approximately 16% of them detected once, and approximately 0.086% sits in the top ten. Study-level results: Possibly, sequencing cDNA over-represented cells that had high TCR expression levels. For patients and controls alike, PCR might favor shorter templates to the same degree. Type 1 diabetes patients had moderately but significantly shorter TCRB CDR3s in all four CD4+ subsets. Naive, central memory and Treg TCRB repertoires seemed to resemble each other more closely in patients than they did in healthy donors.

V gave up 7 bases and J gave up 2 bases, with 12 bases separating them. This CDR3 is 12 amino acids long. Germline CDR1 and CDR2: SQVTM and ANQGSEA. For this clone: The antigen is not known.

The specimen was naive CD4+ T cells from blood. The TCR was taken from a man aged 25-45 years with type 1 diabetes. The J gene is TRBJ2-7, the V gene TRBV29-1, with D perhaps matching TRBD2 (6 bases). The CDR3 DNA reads TGCAGCGGTGGGCGGGACGCCTACGAGCAGTACTTC. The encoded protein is CSGGRDAYEQYF.